Presented here are 6 T cell receptor beta chains from one specimen sequenced in a study of blood T cell repertoires in COVID-19. TCRdb's table, derived via immunoSEQ multiplex PCR, lists solely in-frame clones and lacks some. This table has roughly 110,000 clones, roughly 90% appearing once. What was sequenced was peripheral blood. These receptors all come from a human donor with acute or convalescent COVID-19. The donor label of this sample is uncertain.

The chain uses TRBV19 and TRBJ2-1; D may be TRBD2 (5 bases). CDR1 is LNHDA and CDR2 is SQIVND in the germline V gene (reference sequence). The V gene lost 3 bases and the J gene lost 4 bases, with 13 bases spanning the gap. CDR3 length: 15 residues. CDR3 sequence (DNA): TGTGCCAGTAGTATTGGGAGCGTAGGGTACAATGAGCAGTTCTTC. Protein: CASSIGSVGYNEQFF.

The chain is built from TRBV6-2 or TRBV6-3 and TRBJ1-2; D not resolved. Germline CDR1 and CDR2: MNHEY and SVGEGT. Between the trimmed V and J ends, which lost 0 bases and 5 bases, there was a span of 7 bases. The CDR3 loop spans 13 amino acids. The CDR3 DNA is TGTGCCAGCAGTTACTCAGCATCTTATGGCTACACCTTC. Residues: CASSYSASYGYTF.

The genes are TRBV6-5 and TRBJ2-7; tentatively, D is TRBD2 (6 bases). The CDR3 runs to 15 residues. Trimming left V 2 bases short and J 3 bases short, with 14 bases between. Germline V gene data show CDR1 as MNHEY and CDR2 as SVGAGI. The CDR3 loop reads CASSYRGFGDYEQYF. The CDR3 nucleotides read TGTGCCAGCAGTTACCGGGGGTTCGGGGACTACGAGCAGTACTTC.

The chain couples TRBV4-3 to TRBJ2-4; 9 bases line up with TRBD2. This CDR3 is 18 amino acids long. Germline CDR1 LGHNA, CDR2 YSLEER. Trimming at V came to 0 bases and at J to 0 bases, leaving 6 bases not matched to a gene. Written as DNA, the CDR3 is TGCGCCAGCAGCCAAGATACTAGCGGGCGACTAGCCAAAAACATTCAGTACTTC. Its protein product is CASSQDTSGRLAKNIQYF.

The chain carries TRBV6-5 and TRBJ2-1; tentatively, D is TRBD1 (5 bases). The CDR3 is made up of 14 amino acids. CDR1 is MNHEY and CDR2 is SVGAGI in the germline V gene. The V end lost 6 bases, the J end lost 9 bases, and 18 bases lay between the germline ends. Here the CDR3 DNA reads TGTGCCAGCAGGCGAACAGGTGCTAGGCGTGAGCAGTTCTTC. It encodes CASRRTGARREQFF.

The V gene is TRBV6-2 or TRBV6-3, the J gene TRBJ1-1; D unresolved. The V gene's germline CDR1 is MNHEY and CDR2 SVGEGT. Trimming removed 4 bases from V and 1 base from J, with 4 bases in between. The CDR3 length is 12 residues. Here the CDR3 reads CASSLANTEAFF. The CDR3 DNA follows: TGTGCCAGCAGTTTGGCGAACACTGAAGCTTTCTTT.